The sample holds a few counts of the clone carrying this TCR beta chain. The PCR made use of 60 Vbeta and 13 Jbeta primers. Profiled with immunoSEQ multiplex PCR; TCRdb holds only in-frame clones, not every one. The top ten hold approximately 2.4% of the sample, which has about 180,000 clones, approximately 78% seen once. This sample was taken from a study of cytomegalovirus exposure and HLA in healthy donors. Study-level background: As an earlier analysis found, 150 million to 200 million T cells yielded about 120 million unique TCR beta sequences.

V gave up 1 base and J gave up 8 bases, with 10 bases separating them. Germline CDR1 SGHTA, CDR2 FQGNSA. The CDR3 extends over 13 amino acids. The chain couples TRBV7-2 to TRBJ2-3, with D maybe TRBD2 (6 bases). Sequencing was carried out using PBMCs. The clonotype was recovered from a male donor in good health and CMV-seronegative. CDR3 DNA: TGTGCCAGCAGCTTAGAGACTAGAGGTACGCAGTATTTT. It translates to CASSLETRGTQYF.